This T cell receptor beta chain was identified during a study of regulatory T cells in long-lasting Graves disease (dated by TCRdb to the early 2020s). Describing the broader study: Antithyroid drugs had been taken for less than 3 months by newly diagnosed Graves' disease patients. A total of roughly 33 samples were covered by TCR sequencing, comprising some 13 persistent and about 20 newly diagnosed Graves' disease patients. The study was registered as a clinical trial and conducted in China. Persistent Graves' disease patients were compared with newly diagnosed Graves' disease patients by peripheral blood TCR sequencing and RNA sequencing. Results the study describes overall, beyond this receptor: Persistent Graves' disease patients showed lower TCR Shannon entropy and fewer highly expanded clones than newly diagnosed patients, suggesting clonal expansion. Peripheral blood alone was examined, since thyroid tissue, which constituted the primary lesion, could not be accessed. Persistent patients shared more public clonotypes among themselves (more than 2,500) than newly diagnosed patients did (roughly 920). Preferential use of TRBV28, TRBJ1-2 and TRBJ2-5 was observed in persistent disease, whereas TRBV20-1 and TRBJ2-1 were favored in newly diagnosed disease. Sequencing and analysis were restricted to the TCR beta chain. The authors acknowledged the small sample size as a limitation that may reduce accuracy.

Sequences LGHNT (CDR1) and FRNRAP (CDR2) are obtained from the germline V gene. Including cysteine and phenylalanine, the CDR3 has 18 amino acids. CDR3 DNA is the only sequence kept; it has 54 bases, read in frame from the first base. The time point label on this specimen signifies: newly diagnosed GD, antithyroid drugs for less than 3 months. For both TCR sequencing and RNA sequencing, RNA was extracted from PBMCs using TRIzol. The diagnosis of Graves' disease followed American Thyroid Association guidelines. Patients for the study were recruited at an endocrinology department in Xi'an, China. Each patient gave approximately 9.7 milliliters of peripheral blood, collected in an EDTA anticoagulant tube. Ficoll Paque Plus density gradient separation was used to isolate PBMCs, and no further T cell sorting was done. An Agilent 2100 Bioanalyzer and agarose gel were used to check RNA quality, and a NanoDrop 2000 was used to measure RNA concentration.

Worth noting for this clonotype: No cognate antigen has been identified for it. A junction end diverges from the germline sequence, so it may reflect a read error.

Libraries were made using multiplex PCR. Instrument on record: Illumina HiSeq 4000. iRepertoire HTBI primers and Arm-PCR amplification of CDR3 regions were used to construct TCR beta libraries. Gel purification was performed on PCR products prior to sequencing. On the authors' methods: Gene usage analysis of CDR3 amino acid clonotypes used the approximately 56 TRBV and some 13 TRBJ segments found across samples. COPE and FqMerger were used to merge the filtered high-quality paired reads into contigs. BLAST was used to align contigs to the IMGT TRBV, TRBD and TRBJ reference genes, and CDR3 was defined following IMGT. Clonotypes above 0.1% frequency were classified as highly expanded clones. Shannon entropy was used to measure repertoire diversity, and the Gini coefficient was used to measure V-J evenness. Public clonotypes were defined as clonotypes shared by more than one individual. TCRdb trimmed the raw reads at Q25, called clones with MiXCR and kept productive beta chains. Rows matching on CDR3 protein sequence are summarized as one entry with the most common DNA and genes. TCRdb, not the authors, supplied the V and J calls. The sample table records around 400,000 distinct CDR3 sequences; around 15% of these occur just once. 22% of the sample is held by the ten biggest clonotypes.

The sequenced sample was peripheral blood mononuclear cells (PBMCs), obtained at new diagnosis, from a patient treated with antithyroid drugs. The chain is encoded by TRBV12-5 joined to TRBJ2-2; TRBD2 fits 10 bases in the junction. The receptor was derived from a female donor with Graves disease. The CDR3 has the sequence CASGLVSSGRANIGELFF. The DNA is TGTGCTAGTGGTTTGGTATCTAGCGGGAGAGCGAACATCGGGGAGCTGTTTTTT.